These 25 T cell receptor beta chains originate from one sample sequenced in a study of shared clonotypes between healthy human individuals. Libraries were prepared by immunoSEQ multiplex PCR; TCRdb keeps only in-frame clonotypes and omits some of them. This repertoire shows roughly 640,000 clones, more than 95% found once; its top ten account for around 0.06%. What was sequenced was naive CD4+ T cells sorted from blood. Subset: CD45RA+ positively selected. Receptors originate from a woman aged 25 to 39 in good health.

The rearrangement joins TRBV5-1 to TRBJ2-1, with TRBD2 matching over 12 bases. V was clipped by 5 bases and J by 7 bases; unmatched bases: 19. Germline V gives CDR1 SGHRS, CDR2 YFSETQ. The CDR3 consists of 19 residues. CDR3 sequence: CASSKLPLRTSGIANEQFF. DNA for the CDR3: TGCGCCAGCAGTAAGCTTCCCTTGAGGACTAGCGGGATCGCGAATGAGCAGTTCTTC.

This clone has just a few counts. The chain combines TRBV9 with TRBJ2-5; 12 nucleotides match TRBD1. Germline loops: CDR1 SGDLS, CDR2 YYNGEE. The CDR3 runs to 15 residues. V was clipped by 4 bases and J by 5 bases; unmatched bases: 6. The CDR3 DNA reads TGTGCCAGCAGCACGGGACAGGGGGCGTGGGAGACCCAGTACTTC. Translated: CASSTGQGAWETQYF.

Here the CDR3 DNA reads TGCGCCAGCAGCTTGGGGGGCATAACCCCTGGGGCCACTGAAGCTTTCTTT. This sequence encodes CASSLGGITPGATEAFF. V and J are TRBV5-1 and TRBJ1-1; D may be TRBD1 (5 bases). V lost 0 bases to trimming and J lost 4 bases, with 19 bases between them. Germline loops: CDR1 SGHRS, CDR2 YFSETQ. CDR3 length equals 17 residues.

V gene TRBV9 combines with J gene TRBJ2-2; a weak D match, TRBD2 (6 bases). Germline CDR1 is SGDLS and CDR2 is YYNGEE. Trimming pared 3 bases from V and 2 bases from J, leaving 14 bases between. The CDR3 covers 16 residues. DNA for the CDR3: TGTGCCAGCAGCGCAACGGGACTCCTTAACACCGGGGAGCTGTTTTTT. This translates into CASSATGLLNTGELFF.

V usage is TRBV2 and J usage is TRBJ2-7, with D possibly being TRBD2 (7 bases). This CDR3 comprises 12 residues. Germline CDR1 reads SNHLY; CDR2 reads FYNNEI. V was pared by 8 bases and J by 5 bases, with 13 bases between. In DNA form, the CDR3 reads TGTGCCAGCCGGGGCGGGGGCGACGAGCAGTACTTC. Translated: CASRGGGDEQYF. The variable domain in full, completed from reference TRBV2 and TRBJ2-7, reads EPEVTQTPSHQVTQMGQEVILRCVPISNHLYFYWYRQILGQKVEFLVSFYNNEISEKSEIFDDQFSVERPDGSNFTLKIRSTKLEDSAMYFCASRGGGDEQYFGPGTRLTVT.

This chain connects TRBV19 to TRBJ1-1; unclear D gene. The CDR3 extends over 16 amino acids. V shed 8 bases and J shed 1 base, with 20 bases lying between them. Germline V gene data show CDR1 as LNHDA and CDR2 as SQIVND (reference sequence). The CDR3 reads CASFTPGVWGNTEAFF. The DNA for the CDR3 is TGTGCCAGTTTCACCCCGGGCGTGTGGGGGAACACTGAAGCTTTCTTT.

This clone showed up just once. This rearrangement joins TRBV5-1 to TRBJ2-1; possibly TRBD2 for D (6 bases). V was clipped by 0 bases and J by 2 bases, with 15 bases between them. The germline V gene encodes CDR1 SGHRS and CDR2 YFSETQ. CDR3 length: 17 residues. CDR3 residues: CASSLGGTSLTYNEQFF. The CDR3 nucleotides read TGCGCCAGCAGCTTGGGGGGGACTTCCCTAACCTACAATGAGCAGTTCTTC.

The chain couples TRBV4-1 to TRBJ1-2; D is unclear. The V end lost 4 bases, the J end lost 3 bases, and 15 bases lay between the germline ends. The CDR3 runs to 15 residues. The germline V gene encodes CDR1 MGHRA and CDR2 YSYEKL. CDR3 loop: CASSRPRGNYYGYTF. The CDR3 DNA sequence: TGCGCCAGCAGCCGTCCCCGAGGGAACTACTATGGCTACACCTTC.

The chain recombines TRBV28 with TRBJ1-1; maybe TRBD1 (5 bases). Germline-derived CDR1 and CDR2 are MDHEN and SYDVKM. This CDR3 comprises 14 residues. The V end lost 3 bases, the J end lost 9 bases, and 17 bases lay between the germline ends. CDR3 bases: TGTGCCAGCAGTTTGGAGGGACCGCCGATTCAAGCTTTCTTT. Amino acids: CASSLEGPPIQAFF.

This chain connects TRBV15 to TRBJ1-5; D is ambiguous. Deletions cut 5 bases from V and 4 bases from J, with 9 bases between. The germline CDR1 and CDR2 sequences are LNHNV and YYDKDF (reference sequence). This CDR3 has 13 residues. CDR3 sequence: CATSSTWNQPQHF. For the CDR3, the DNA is TGTGCCACCAGCTCAACCTGGAATCAGCCCCAGCATTTT.

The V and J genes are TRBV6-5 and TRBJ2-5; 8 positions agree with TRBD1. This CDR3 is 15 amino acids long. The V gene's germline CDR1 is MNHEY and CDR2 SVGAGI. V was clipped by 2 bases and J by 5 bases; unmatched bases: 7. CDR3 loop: CASSYGGQVGETQYF. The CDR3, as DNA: TGTGCCAGCAGTTACGGGGGACAGGTTGGGGAGACCCAGTACTTC.

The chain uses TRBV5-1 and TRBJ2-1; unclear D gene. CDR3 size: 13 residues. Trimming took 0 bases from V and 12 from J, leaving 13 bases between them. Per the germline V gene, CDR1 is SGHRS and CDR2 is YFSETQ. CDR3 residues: CASSLVGTPVQFF. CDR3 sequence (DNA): TGCGCCAGCAGCTTGGTTGGTACACCTGTGCAGTTCTTC.

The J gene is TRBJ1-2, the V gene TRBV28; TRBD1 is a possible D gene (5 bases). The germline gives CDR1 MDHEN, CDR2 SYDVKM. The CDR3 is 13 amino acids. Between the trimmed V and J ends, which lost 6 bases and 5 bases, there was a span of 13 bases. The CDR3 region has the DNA TGTGCCAGCAGCCCTGGGGGTCGTTATGGCTACACCTTC. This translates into CASSPGGRYGYTF.

The chain's CDR3 is CASSLDRVDYTF. The CDR3 region has the DNA TGTGCCAGCAGTTTAGACCGGGTCGACTACACCTTC. The V gene is TRBV28, the J gene TRBJ1-2; D gene ambiguous. Germline-derived CDR1 and CDR2 are MDHEN and SYDVKM. This CDR3 is built from 12 residues. The V gene lost 2 bases and the J gene lost 10 bases, with 11 bases spanning the gap.

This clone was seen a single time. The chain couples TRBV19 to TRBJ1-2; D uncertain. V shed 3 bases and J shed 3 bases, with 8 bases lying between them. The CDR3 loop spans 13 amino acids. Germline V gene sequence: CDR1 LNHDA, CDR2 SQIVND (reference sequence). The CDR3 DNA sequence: TGTGCCAGTAGTATGCGCGGGGACTATGGCTACACCTTC. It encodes CASSMRGDYGYTF.

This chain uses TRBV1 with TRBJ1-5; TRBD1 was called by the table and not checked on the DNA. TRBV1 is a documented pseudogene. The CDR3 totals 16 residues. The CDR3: CTSSPTKGVSNQPQHF. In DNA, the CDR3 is TGCACCAGCAGCCCCACTAAAGGGGTTAGCAATCAGCCCCAGCATTTT.

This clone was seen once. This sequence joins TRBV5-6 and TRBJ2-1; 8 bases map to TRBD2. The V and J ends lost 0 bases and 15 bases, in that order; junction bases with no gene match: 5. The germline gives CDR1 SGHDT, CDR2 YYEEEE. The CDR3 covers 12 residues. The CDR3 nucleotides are TGTGCCAGCAGCTTGGCGTCCAGCGGGAGGTTCTTC. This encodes CASSLASSGRFF.

CDR3 in DNA: TGTGCCAGCAGTCAACAGGGGGTGGCTAATGAAAAACTGTTTTTT. It codes for CASSQQGVANEKLFF. The V call is TRBV28, the J call TRBJ1-4, with TRBD1 matching 8 bases. Per germline, CDR1 MDHEN and CDR2 SYDVKM. The CDR3 consists of 15 residues. The J segment lost 3 bases and the V segment lost 5 bases, leaving 5 bases of the junction unmatched.

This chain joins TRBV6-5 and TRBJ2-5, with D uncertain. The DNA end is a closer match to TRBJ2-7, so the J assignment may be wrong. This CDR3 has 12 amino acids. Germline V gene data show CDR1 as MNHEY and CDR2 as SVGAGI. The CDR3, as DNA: TGTGCCACTGGTTGGAAGAACTACGAGCAGTACTTC. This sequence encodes CATGWKNYEQYF.

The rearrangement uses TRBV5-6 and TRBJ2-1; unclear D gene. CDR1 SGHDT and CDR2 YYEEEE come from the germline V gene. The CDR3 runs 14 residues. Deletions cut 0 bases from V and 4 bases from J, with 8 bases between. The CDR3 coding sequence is TGTGCCAGCAGCTTGGTCACTTATTACAATGAGCAGTTCTTC. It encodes CASSLVTYYNEQFF.

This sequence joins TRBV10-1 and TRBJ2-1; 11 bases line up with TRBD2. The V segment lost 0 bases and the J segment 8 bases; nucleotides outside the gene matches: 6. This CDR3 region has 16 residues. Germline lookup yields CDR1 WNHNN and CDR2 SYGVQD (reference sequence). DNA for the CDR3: TGCGCCAGCAGTGAGTCCACACTAGCGGGAGACCATGAGCAGTTCTTC. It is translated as CASSESTLAGDHEQFF.

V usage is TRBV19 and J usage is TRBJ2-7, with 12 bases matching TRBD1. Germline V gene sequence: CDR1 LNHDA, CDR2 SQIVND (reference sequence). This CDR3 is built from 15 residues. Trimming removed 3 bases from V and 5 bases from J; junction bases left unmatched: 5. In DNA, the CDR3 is TGTGCCAGTAGTATCTCCGGGACAGGGGGCGACGAGCAGTACTTC. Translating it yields CASSISGTGGDEQYF.

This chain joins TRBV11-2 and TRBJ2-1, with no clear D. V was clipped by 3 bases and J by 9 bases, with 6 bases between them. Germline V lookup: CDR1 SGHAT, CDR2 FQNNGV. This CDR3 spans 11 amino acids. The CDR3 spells CASSFFREQFF. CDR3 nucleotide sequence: TGTGCCAGCAGCTTTTTCCGTGAGCAGTTCTTC.

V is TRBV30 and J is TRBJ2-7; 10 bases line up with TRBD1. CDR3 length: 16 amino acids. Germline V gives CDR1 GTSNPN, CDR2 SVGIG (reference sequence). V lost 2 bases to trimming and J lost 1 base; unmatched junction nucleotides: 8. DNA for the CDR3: TGTGCCTGGAGTAGGGACAGGGGCTTTAGATCCTACGAGCAGTACTTC. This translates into CAWSRDRGFRSYEQYF. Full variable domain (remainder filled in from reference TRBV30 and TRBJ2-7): SQTIHQWPATLVQPVGSPLSLECTVEGTSNPNLYWYRQAAGRGLQLLFYSVGIGQISSEVPQNLSASRPQDRQFILSSKKLLLSDSGFYLCAWSRDRGFRSYEQYFGPGTRLTVT.

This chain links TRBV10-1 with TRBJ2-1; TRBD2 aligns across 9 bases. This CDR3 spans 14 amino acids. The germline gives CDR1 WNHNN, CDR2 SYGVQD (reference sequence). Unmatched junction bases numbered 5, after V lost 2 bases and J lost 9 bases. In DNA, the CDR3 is TGCGCCAGCAGTGAGGATAGCGGGAGAGTTGAGCAGTTCTTC. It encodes CASSEDSGRVEQFF.